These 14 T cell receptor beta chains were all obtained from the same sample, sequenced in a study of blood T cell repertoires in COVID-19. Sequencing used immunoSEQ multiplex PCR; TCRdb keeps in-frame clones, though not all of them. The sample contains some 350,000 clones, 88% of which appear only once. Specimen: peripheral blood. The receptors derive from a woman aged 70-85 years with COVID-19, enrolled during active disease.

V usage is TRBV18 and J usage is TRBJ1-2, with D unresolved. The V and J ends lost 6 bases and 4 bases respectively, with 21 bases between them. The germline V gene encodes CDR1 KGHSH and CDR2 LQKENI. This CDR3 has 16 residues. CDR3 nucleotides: TGTGCCAGCTCCCAGGAATGGTCGACATTCCCCTATGGCTACACCTTC. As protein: CASSQEWSTFPYGYTF.

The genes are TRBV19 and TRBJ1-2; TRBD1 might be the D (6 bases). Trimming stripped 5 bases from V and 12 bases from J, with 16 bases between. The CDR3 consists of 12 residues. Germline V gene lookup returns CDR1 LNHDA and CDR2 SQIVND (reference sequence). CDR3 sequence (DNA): TGTGCCAGTAGTGACAGGCCCGATAGACACACCTTC. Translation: CASSDRPDRHTF.

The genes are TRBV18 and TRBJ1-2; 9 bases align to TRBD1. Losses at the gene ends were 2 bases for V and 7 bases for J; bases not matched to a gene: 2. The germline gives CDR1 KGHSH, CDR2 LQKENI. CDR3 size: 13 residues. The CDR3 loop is CASSPDRGTGYTF. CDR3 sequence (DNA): TGTGCCAGCTCACCAGACAGGGGGACTGGCTACACCTTC.

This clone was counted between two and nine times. CDR3 sequence: CAWSSLQGPYYGYTF. The CDR3 DNA reads TGTGCCTGGAGTTCCTTGCAGGGGCCCTACTATGGCTACACCTTC. V is TRBV30 and J is TRBJ1-2, with a tentative D call TRBD1 (6 bases). The germline V gene has CDR1 GTSNPN and CDR2 SVGIG (reference sequence). This CDR3 comprises 15 residues. Deletions cut 2 bases from V and 3 bases from J, with 16 bases between. Looking up the rest from reference TRBV30 and TRBJ1-2 gives the full variable domain: SQTIHQWPATLVQPVGSPLSLECTVEGTSNPNLYWYRQAAGRGLQLLFYSVGIGQISSEVPQNLSASRPQDRQFILSSKKLLLSDSGFYLCAWSSLQGPYYGYTFGSGTRLTVV.

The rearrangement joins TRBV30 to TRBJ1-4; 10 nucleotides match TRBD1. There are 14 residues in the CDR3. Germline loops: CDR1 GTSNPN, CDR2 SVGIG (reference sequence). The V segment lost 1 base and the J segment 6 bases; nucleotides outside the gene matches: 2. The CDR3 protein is CAWSAGQGYEKLFF. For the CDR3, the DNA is TGTGCCTGGAGTGCGGGACAGGGGTATGAAAAACTGTTTTTT.

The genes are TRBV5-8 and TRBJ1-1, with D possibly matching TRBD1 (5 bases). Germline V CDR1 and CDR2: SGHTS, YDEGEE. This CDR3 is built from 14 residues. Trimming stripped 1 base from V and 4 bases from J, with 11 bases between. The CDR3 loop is CASSLHQGITEAFF. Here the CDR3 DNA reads TGTGCCAGCAGCTTGCATCAGGGAATCACTGAAGCTTTCTTT.

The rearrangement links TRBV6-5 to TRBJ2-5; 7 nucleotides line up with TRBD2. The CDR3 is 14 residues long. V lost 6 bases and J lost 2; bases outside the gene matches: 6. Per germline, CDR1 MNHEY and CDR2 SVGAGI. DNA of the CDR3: TGTGCCAGCAGAAGCGGGGTTGGGCAAGAGACCCAGTACTTC. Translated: CASRSGVGQETQYF.

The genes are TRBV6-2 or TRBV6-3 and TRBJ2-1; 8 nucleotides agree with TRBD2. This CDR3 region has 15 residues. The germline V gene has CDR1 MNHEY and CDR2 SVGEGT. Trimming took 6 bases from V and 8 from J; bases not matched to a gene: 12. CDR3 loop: CASSRLARPGDEQFF. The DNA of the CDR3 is TGTGCCAGCAGCCGACTAGCGCGACCAGGTGATGAGCAGTTCTTC.

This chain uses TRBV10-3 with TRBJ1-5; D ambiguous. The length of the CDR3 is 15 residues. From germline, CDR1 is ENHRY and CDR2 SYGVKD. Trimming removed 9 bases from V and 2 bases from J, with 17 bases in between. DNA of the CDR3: TGTGCCATTAGGGCCTCGGGATCGGGCAATCAGCCCCAGCATTTT. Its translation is CAIRASGSGNQPQHF.

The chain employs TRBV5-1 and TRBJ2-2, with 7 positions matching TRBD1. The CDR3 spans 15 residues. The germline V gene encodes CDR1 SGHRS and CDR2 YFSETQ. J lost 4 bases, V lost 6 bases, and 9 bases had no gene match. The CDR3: CASTLLAGGTGELFF. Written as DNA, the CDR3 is TGCGCCAGCACCCTTTTGGCAGGGGGCACCGGGGAGCTGTTTTTT.

The CDR3 loop reads CASSYWTGDNTGELFF. In nucleotides, the CDR3 is TGTGCCAGCAGTTACTGGACAGGTGATAACACCGGGGAGCTGTTTTTT. The V call is TRBV6-5, the J call TRBJ2-2; 7 nucleotides agree with TRBD1. The CDR3 loop spans 16 amino acids. CDR1 and CDR2 (germline): MNHEY, SVGAGI. J was trimmed by 2 bases and V by 1 base; bases with no gene match: 4.

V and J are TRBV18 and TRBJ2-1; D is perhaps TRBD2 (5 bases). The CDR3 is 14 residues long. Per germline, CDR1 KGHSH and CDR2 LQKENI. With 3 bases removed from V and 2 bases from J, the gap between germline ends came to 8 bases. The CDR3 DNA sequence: TGTGCCAGCTCACCTCCCGGGACCTACAATGAGCAGTTCTTC. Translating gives CASSPPGTYNEQFF.

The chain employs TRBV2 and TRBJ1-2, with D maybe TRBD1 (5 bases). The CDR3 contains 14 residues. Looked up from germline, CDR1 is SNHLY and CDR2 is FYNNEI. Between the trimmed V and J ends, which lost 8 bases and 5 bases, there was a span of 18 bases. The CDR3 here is CASLRSGARYGYTF. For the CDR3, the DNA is TGTGCCAGCCTCCGGAGCGGGGCGAGGTATGGCTACACCTTC.

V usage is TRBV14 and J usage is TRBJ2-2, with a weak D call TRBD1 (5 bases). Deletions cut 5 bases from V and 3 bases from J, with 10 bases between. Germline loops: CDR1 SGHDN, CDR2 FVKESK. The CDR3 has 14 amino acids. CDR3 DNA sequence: TGTGCCAGCAGCAGGGGTATCGACACCGGGGAGCTGTTTTTT. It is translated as CASSRGIDTGELFF.